These 10 T cell receptor beta chains were all obtained from the same sample, sequenced in a study of T-cell reconstitution after alpha-beta-depleted transplantation in children. Preparation of the TCRbeta library used unique molecular identifiers. TCRdb used MiXCR to reprocess the PCR reads, holding one entry per CDR3 protein. The data hold approximately 520,000 distinct CDR3 sequences, with over 10% observed a single time. This specimen was PBMCs, mostly from graft donor cells, taken 180 days after TCRalphabeta/CD19-depleted stem cell transplant. The source is a female patient under 10 years old who had a stem cell transplant for aplastic anemia, so the T cells may come from the graft donor.

This clonotype has only a few counts. This chain joins TRBV7-2 and TRBJ2-3; maybe TRBD2 (5 bases). CDR1 and CDR2 from the germline V gene are SGHTA and FQGNSA. Trimming cost V 6 bases and J 4 bases, with 11 bases left between them. This CDR3 spans 13 amino acids. CDR3 nucleotide sequence: TGTGCCAGCAGACTCTGGGGAGCAGATACGCAGTATTTT. As protein: CASRLWGADTQYF.

This rearrangement joins TRBV18 to TRBJ1-1, with 7 bases matching TRBD1. Germline V CDR1 and CDR2: KGHSH, LQKENI. Germline trimming cut 4 bases from V and 6 bases from J; bases unmatched to any gene: 8. There are 14 residues in the CDR3. As DNA, the CDR3 is TGTGCCAGCTCACATAATTACAGGGGATCTGAAGCTTTCTTT. Protein sequence: CASSHNYRGSEAFF.

This clonotype was picked up many times. V is TRBV27 and J is TRBJ2-2; TRBD1 or TRBD2 may be the D gene (5 bases each). The germline V gene encodes CDR1 MNHEY and CDR2 SMNVEV (reference sequence). V lost 1 base and J 0 bases, leaving 15 bases between the germline ends. The CDR3 has 18 amino acids. This CDR3 is CASSLFGDGLANTGELFF. CDR3 DNA sequence: TGTGCCAGCAGTTTATTTGGGGACGGGCTAGCGAACACCGGGGAGCTGTTTTTT.

The genes are TRBV21-1 and TRBJ2-1. TRBV21-1 is tagged as a pseudogene. This CDR3 comprises 18 residues. CDR3: CASSKALVSGISYNEQFF. The DNA of the CDR3 is TGTGCCAGCAGCAAAGCGCTCGTTTCCGGAATATCCTACAATGAGCAGTTCTTC.

The chain employs TRBV7-8 and TRBJ2-2; 12 bases match TRBD2. The CDR3 is made up of 15 amino acids. CDR1 and CDR2 (germline): SGHVS, FQNEAQ. V shed 6 bases, J shed 5 bases, and the junction held 4 bases outside the gene matches. This CDR3 is CASRPGLAGTGELFF. Here the CDR3 DNA reads TGTGCCAGCAGACCAGGACTAGCGGGGACCGGGGAGCTGTTTTTT.

This chain uses TRBV18 with TRBJ2-3, with 7 bases lining up with TRBD1. Germline V gene sequence: CDR1 KGHSH, CDR2 LQKENI. V trimming: 4 bases; J trimming: 4 bases; junction bases outside the gene matches: 2. CDR3 size: 13 residues. The CDR3 bases are TGTGCCAGCTCACAGGGGACAGCAGATACGCAGTATTTT. As protein: CASSQGTADTQYF.

This clonotype appeared a few times. V gene TRBV6-2 or TRBV6-3 combines with J gene TRBJ2-7, with 9 nucleotides matching TRBD1. J lost 6 bases, V lost 5 bases, and 8 bases had no gene match. The germline V gene encodes CDR1 MNHEY and CDR2 SVGEGT. There are 14 residues in the CDR3. DNA of the CDR3: TGTGCCAGCAGTCCCGGGACAGGGCCCTCCGAGCAGTACTTC. Translated: CASSPGTGPSEQYF.

The chain recombines TRBV4-3 with TRBJ2-3, with D perhaps TRBD2 (7 bases). Per the germline V gene, CDR1 is LGHNA and CDR2 is YSLEER. The germline V and J ends were trimmed by 0 bases and 4 bases, with 14 bases remaining between them. This CDR3 spans 16 amino acids. CDR3 sequence: CASSQDPTGGPDTQYF. CDR3 nucleotides: TGCGCCAGCAGCCAAGATCCCACGGGGGGCCCAGATACGCAGTATTTT.

This clonotype came up a few times. The V and J genes are TRBV6-1 and TRBJ2-7, with unresolved D. CDR3 length equals 14 residues. V was pared by 6 bases and J by 5 bases, with 17 bases between. The germline V gene has CDR1 MNHNS and CDR2 SASEGT. The CDR3, as DNA: TGTGCCAGCAGGCTTGGACCCCTTTTCCACGAGCAGTACTTC. This sequence encodes CASRLGPLFHEQYF.

The chain recombines TRBV7-8 with TRBJ2-1; D is unclear. CDR3 length: 17 amino acids. Trimming shortened V by 1 base and J by 8 bases, and 21 bases separated the two germline ends. CDR1 SGHVS and CDR2 FQNEAQ come from the germline V gene. The CDR3 loop reads CASSLVGFTPHLYEQFF. In DNA form, the CDR3 reads TGTGCCAGCAGCTTAGTTGGCTTCACCCCCCATTTGTATGAGCAGTTCTTC.